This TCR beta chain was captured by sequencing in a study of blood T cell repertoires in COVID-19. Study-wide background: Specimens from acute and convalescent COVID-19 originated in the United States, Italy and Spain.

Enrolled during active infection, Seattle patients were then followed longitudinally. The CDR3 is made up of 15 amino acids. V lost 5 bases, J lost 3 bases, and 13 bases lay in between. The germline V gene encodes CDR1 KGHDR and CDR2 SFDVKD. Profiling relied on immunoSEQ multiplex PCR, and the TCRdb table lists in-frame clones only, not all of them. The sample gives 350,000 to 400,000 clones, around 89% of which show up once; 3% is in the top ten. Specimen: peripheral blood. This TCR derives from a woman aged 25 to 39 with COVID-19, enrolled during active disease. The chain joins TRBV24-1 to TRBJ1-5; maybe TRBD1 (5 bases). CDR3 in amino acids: CATSGRDSDNQPQHF. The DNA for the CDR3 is TGTGCCACCAGTGGAAGAGACAGCGACAATCAGCCCCAGCATTTT.